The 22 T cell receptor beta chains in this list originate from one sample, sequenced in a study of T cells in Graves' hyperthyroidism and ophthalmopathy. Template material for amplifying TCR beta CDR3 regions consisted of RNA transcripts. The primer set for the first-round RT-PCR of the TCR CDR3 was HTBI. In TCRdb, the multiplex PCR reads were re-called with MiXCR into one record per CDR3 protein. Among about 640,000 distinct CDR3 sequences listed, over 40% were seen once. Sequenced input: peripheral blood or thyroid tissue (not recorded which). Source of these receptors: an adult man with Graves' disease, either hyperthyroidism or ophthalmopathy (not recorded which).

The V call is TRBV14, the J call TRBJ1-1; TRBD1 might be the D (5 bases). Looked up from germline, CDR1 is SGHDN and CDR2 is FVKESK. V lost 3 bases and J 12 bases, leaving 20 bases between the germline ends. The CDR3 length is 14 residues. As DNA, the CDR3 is TGTGCCAGCAGCCAGGTACGCGGGCAGGGAGTGACTTTCTTT. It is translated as CASSQVRGQGVTFF. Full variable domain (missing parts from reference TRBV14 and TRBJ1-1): EAGVTQFPSHSVIEKGQTVTLRCDPISGHDNLYWYRRVMGKEIKFLLHFVKESKQDESGMPNNRFLAERTGGTYSTLKVQPAELEDSGVYFCASSQVRGQGVTFFGQGTRLTVV.

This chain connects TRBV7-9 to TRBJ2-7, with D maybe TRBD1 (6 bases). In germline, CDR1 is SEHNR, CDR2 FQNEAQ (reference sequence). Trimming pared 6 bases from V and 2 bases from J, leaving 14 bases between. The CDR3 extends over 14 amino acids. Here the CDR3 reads CASSLRGSAYEQYF. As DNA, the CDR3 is TGTGCCAGCAGTTTAAGGGGGAGTGCCTACGAGCAGTACTTC.

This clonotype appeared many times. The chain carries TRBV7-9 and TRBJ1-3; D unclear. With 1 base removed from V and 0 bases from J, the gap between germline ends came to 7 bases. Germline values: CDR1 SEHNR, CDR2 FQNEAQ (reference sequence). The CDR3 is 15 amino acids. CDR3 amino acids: CASSLGGNSGNTIYF. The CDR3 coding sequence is TGTGCCAGCAGCTTAGGCGGTAACTCTGGAAACACCATATATTTT.

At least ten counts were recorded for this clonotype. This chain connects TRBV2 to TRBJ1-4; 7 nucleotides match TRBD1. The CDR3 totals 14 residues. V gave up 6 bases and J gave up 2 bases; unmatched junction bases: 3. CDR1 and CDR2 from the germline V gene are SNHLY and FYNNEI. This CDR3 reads CASRLGQTNEKLFF. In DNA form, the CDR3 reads TGTGCCAGCAGGCTGGGACAGACTAATGAAAAACTGTTTTTT.

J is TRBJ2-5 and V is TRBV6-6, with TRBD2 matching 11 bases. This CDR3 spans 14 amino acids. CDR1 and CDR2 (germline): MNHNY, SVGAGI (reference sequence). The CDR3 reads CANPTSGVQETQYF. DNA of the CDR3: TGTGCAAACCCGACTAGCGGGGTGCAAGAGACCCAGTACTTC.

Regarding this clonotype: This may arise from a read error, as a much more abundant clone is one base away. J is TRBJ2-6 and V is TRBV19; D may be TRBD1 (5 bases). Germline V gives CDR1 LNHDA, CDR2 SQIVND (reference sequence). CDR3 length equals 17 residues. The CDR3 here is CASSPGPSNSGANVLAF. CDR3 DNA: TGTGCCAGTAGCCCAGGTCCTTCAAACTCTGGGGCCAACGTCCTGGCTTTC.

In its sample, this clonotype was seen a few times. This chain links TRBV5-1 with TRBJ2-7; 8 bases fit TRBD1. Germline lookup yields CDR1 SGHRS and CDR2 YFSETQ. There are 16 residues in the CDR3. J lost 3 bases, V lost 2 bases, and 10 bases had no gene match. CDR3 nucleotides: TGCGCCAGCAGCTTAGGAGCCGGGACAGGCCTCTACGAGCAGTACTTC. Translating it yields CASSLGAGTGLYEQYF.

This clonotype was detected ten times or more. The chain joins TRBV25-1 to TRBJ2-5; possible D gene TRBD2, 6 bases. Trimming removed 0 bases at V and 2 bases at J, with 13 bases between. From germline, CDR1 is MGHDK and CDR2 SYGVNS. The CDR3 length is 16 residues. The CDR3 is CASSEYTGTYQETQYF. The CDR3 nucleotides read TGTGCCAGCAGTGAATATACGGGGACTTATCAAGAGACCCAGTACTTC. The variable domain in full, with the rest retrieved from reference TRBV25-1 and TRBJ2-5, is EADIYQTPRYLVIGTGKKITLECSQTMGHDKMYWYQQDPGMELHLIHYSYGVNSTEKGDLSSESTVSRIRTEHFPLTLESARPSHTSQYLCASSEYTGTYQETQYFGPGTRLLVL.

CDR3: CASSSLGLAPGDEQYF. The CDR3 nucleotides read TGTGCCAGCAGCTCGCTGGGGCTTGCTCCCGGGGACGAGCAGTACTTC. The J gene is TRBJ2-7, the V gene TRBV7-9; the D gene could be TRBD1 or TRBD2 (5 bases each). Germline V gene lookup returns CDR1 SEHNR and CDR2 FQNEAQ (reference sequence). V was cut by 4 bases and J by 5 bases, with 21 bases left in between. The CDR3 sequence is 16 residues long.

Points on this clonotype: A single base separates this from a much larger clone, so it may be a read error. CDR3 bases: TGTGCCAGCAGTGACGTCGGAGTGGGCACTGAAGCTTTCTTT. Translated, it gives CASSDVGVGTEAFF. The chain uses TRBV12-3 or TRBV12-4 and TRBJ1-1; no reliable D call. The V and J ends lost 5 bases and 4 bases respectively, with 14 bases between them. The CDR3 extends over 14 amino acids.

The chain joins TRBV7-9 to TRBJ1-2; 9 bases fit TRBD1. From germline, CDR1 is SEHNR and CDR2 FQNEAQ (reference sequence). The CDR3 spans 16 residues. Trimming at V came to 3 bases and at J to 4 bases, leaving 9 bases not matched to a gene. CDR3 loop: CASSFTRTGEGYGYTF. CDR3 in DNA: TGTGCCAGCAGCTTCACTCGGACAGGGGAGGGCTATGGCTACACCTTC.

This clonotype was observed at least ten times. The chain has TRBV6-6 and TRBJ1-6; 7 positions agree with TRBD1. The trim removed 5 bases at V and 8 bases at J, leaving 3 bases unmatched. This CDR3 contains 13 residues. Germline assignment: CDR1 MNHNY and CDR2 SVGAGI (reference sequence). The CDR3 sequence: CASSRQGYSPLHF. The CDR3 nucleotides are TGTGCCAGCAGTCGACAGGGTTATTCACCCCTCCACTTT.

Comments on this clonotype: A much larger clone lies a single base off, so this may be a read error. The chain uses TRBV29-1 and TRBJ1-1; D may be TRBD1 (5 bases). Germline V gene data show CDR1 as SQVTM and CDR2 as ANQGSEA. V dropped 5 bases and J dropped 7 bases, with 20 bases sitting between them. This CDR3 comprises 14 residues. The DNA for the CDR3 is TGCAGCGTTTACGATGACAGCCGTTTCATTGAAGCTTTCTTT. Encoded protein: CSVYDDSRFIEAFF.

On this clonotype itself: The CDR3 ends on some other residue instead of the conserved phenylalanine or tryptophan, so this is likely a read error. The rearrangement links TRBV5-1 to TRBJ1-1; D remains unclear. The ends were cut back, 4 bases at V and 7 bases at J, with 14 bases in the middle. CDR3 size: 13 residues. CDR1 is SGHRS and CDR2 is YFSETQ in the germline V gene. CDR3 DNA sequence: TGCGCCAGCAGCGTGGACGATGGCCTTGAAGCTTTCCTT. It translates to CASSVDDGLEAFL.

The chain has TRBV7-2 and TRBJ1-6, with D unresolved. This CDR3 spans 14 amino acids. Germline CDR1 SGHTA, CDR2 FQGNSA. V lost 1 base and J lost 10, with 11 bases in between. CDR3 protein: CASSLGDGKSPLHF. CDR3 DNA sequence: TGTGCCAGCAGCTTAGGTGACGGGAAGTCACCCCTCCACTTT.

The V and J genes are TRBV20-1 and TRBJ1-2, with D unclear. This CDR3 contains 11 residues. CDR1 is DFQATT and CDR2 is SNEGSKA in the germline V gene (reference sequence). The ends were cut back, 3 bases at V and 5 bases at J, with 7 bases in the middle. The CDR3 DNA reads TGCAGTGCTAGGGGCGAGTATGGCTACACCTTC. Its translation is CSARGEYGYTF.

In DNA form, the CDR3 reads TGTGCCAGCAGGGGGGGGTGGGCGAAGGGCACTGAAGCTTTCTTT. It translates to CASRGGWAKGTEAFF. The J gene is TRBJ1-1, the V gene TRBV11-2; D is perhaps TRBD1 (5 bases). The CDR3 extends over 15 amino acids. Germline CDR1 is SGHAT and CDR2 is FQNNGV. Trimming took off 6 bases at V and 4 bases at J, with 18 bases between the two ends.

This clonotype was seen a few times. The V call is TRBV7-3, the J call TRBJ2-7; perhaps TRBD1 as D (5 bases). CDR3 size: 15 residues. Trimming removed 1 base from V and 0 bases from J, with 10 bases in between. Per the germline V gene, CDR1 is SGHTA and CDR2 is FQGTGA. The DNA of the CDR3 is TGTGCCAGCAGCTTAATGGCAGGGCGCTCCTACGAGCAGTACTTC. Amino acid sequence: CASSLMAGRSYEQYF.

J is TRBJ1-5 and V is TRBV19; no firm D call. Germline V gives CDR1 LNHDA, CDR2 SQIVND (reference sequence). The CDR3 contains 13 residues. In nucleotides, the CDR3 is TGTGCTAGTGAAGGATTAAGCAATCAGCCCCAGCATTTT. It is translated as CASEGLSNQPQHF.

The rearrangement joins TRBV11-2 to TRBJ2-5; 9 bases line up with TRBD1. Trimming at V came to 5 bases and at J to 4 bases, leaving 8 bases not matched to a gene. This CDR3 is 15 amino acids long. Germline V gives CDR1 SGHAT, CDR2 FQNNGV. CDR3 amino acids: CASSRDRAVGETQYF. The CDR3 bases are TGTGCCAGCAGCCGGGACAGGGCGGTAGGAGAGACCCAGTACTTC.

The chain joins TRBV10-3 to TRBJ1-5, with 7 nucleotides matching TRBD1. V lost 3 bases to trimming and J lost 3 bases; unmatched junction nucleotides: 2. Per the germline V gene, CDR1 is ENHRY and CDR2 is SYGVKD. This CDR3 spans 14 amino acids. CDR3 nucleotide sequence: TGTGCCATCAGTGATACAGGGGTCAATCAGCCCCAGCATTTT. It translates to CAISDTGVNQPQHF.

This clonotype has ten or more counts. CDR3 protein: CAIQKGGNQPQHF. Written as DNA, the CDR3 is TGTGCCATCCAGAAGGGAGGGAATCAGCCCCAGCATTTT. V gene TRBV10-3 combines with J gene TRBJ1-5; D unresolved. The CDR3 contains 13 residues. V shed 8 bases and J shed 4 bases, with 12 bases lying between them. From germline, CDR1 is ENHRY and CDR2 SYGVKD.